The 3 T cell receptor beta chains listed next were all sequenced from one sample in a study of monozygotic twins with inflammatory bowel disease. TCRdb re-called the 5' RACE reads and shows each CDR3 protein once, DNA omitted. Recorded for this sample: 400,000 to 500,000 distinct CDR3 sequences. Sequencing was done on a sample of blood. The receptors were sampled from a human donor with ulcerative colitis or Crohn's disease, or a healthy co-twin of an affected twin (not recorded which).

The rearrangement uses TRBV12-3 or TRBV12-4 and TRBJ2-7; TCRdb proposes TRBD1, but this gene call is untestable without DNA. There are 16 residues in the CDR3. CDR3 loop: CASSLRGEQGIHEQYF.

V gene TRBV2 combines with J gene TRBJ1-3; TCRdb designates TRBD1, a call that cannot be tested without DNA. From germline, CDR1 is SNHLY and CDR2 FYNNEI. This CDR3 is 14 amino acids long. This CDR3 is CASRQGGAGNTIYF.

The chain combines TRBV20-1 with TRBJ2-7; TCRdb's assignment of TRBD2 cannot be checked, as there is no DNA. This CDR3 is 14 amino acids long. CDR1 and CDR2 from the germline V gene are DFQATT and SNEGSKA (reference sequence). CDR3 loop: CSAEDSGEVYEQYF.